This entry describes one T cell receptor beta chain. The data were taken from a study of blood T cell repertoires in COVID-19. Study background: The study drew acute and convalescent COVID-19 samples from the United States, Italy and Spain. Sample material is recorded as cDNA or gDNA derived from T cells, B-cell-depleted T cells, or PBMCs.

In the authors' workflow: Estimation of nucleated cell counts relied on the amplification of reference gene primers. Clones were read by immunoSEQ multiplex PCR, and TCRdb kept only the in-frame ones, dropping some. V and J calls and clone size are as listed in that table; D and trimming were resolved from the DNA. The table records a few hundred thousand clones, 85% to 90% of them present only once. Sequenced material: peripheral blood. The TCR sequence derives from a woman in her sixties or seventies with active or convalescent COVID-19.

The CDR3 bases are TGTGCCAGCAGCTTAGGAACCCCGGGACTAGCCACAGATACGCAGTATTTT. This gives the protein CASSLGTPGLATDTQYF. The chain links TRBV13 to TRBJ2-3; 9 nucleotides line up with TRBD2. Germline V gives CDR1 PRHDT, CDR2 FYEKMQ (reference sequence). The CDR3 totals 17 residues. The V gene end was trimmed by 0 bases and the J gene end by 2 bases; junction bases not matched to a gene: 6.